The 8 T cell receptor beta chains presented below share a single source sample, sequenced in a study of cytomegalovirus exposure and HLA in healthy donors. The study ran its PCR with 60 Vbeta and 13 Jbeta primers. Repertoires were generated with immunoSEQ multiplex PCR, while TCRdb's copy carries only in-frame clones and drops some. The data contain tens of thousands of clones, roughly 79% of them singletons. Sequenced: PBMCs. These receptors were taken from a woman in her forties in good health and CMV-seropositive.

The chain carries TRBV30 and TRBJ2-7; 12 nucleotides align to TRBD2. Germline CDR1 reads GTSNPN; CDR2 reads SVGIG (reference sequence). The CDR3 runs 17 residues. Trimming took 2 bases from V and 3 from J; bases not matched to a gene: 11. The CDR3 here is CAWSFGGGTSGFYEQYF. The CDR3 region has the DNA TGTGCCTGGAGTTTCGGAGGGGGGACTAGCGGGTTCTACGAGCAGTACTTC.

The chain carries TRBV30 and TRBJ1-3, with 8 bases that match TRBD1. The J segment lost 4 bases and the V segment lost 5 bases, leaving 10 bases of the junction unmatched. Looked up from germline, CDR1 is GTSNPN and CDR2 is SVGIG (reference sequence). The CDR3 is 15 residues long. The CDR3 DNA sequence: TGTGCCTGGCGGACAGGGACCTTGGGAGGAAACACCATATATTTT. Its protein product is CAWRTGTLGGNTIYF.

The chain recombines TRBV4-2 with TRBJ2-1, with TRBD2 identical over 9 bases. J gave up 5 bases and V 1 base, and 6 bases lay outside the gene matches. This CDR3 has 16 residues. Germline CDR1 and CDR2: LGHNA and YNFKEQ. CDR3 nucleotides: TGTGCCAGCAGCCAAGTGGGCGGGGGGGCCAACAATGAGCAGTTCTTC. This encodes CASSQVGGGANNEQFF.

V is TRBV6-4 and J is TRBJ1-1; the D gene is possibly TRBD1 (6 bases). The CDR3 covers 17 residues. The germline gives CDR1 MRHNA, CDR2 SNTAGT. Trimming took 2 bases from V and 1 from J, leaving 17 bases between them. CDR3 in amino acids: CASSDPTGYLRNTEAFF. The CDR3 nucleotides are TGTGCCAGCAGTGACCCTACAGGGTACCTAAGGAACACTGAAGCTTTCTTT.

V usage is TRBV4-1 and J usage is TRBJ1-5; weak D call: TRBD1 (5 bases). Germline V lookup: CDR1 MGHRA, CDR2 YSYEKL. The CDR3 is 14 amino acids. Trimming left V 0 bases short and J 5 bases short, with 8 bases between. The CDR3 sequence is CASSQDRVYQPQHF. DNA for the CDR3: TGCGCCAGCAGCCAAGACAGGGTGTATCAGCCCCAGCATTTT.

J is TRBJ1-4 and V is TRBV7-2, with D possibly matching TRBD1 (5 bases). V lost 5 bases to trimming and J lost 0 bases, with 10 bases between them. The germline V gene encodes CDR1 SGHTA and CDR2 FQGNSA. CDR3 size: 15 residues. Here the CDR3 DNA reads TGTGCCAGCAGCCCCCGGGGGGCAACTAATGAAAAACTGTTTTTT. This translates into CASSPRGATNEKLFF.

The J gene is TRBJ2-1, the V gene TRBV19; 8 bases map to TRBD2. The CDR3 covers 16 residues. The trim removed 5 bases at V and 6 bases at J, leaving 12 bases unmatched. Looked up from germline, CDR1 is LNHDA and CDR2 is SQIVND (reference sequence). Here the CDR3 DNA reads TGTGCCAGTAGTGGAGTAGCGGGGATGGGAGGCAATGAGCAGTTCTTC. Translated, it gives CASSGVAGMGGNEQFF.

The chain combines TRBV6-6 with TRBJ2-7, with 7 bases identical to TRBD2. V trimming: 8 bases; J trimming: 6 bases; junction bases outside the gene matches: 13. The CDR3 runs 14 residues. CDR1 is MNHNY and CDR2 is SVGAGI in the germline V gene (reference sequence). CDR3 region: CASPPGPGGCEQYF. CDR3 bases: TGTGCCAGCCCCCCGGGACCCGGGGGGTGCGAGCAGTACTTC.